The next 4 T cell receptor beta chains were all read from a single sample in a study of patients and donors after allogeneic stem cell transplantation. MiXCR, applied by TCRdb to the RT-PCR reads, yields one record per CDR3 protein. The table includes some 150,000 distinct CDR3 sequences, approximately 37% detected once. Sequences were obtained from blood, either unsorted or a sorted T cell fraction (not recorded which). These receptors all come from a human donor who was either an allogeneic HSCT recipient or a stem cell or donor lymphocyte infusion donor (not recorded which). It is not recorded whose cells these are; they may come from a transplant donor.

Turning to this clonotype: In this CDR3 the conserved last residue, phenylalanine or tryptophan, is missing, so a read error is likely. This rearrangement joins TRBV20-1 to TRBJ2-2; a weak D match, TRBD1 (5 bases). Germline V gene sequence: CDR1 DFQATT, CDR2 SNEGSKA (reference sequence). Trimming took off 0 bases at V and 6 bases at J, with 14 bases between the two ends. The CDR3 sequence is 15 residues long. This chain's CDR3 is CSARDGQGIAGELFL. The CDR3 DNA reads TGCAGTGCTAGAGATGGGCAGGGAATTGCCGGGGAGCTGTTTTTG.

The table lists this clonotype with a few counts. The chain uses TRBV6-5 and TRBJ2-1, with D tentatively TRBD2 (7 bases). Trimming removed 6 bases at V and 2 bases at J, with 11 bases between. In germline, CDR1 is MNHEY, CDR2 SVGAGI. The CDR3 is 14 amino acids. DNA for the CDR3: TGTGCCAGCAGAGGCGGGGGCCCCTACAATGAGCAGTTCTTC. This gives the protein CASRGGGPYNEQFF.

The V gene is TRBV20-1, the J gene TRBJ2-1; 9 bases match TRBD2. V shed 3 bases and J 8 bases; nucleotides not matched to a gene: 8. The V gene's germline CDR1 is DFQATT and CDR2 SNEGSKA (reference sequence). This CDR3 has 14 residues. The CDR3 DNA is TGCAGTGCTAGGCGGGGGGGCCGTGGCGATGAGCAGTTCTTC. Its protein product is CSARRGGRGDEQFF.

This clonotype showed up just a few times. V usage is TRBV29-1 and J usage is TRBJ1-3; maybe TRBD1 (5 bases). Per germline, CDR1 SQVTM and CDR2 ANQGSEA. V was shortened by 4 bases and J by 2 bases, with 9 bases between the two germline ends. This CDR3 spans 13 amino acids. CDR3 coding DNA: TGCAGCGTTGGGATAGGGGCTGGAAACACCATATATTTT. This gives the protein CSVGIGAGNTIYF.